Presented here are 5 T cell receptor beta chains from one specimen sequenced in a study of blood T cell repertoires in COVID-19. The table came from immunoSEQ multiplex PCR; TCRdb's copy has only in-frame clones and leaves some out. The sample has 220,000 or so clones, about 84% seen once; the top ten hold more than 2%. Input material: PBMCs or T cells enriched from blood (not recorded which). The receptors shown here come from a woman in her forties or fifties who had recovered from COVID-19.

This CDR3 reads CASSPYQDRSQYF. The DNA for the CDR3 is TGTGCCAGCTCACCTTACCAAGACAGGTCCCAGTACTTC. The rearrangement joins TRBV18 to TRBJ2-5; TRBD1 is a possible D gene (6 bases). CDR1 is KGHSH and CDR2 is LQKENI in the germline V gene. The CDR3 has 13 residues. Trimming removed 3 bases from V and 9 bases from J, with 14 bases in between.

This clone was counted only a few times. J is TRBJ1-1 and V is TRBV28; no clear D. V was shortened by 4 bases and J by 0 bases, with 24 bases between the two germline ends. Per germline, CDR1 MDHEN and CDR2 SYDVKM. This CDR3 has 19 residues. CDR3 amino acids: CASSSYLTTTLDMNTEAFF. The CDR3 nucleotides read TGTGCCAGCAGTTCATACTTGACGACAACACTTGATATGAACACTGAAGCTTTCTTT.

V usage is TRBV19 and J usage is TRBJ1-5; D is unclear. V lost 5 bases and J 6 bases, leaving 8 bases between the germline ends. The germline gives CDR1 LNHDA, CDR2 SQIVND (reference sequence). The CDR3 is 12 residues long. CDR3 in DNA: TGTGCCAGTAGTGGCAGGATTCAGCCCCAGCATTTT. It codes for CASSGRIQPQHF. Combining the CDR3 with reference TRBV19 and TRBJ1-5 gives the whole variable domain DGGITQSPKYLFRKEGQNVTLSCEQNLNHDAMYWYRQDPGQGLRLIYYSQIVNDFQKGDIAEGYSVSREKKESFPLTVTSAQKNPTAFYLCASSGRIQPQHFGDGTRLSIL.

The chain combines TRBV3-1 (or the pseudogene TRBV3-2) with TRBJ1-2; TRBD1 matches at 8 bases. V was clipped by 3 bases and J by 4 bases; unmatched bases: 4. The CDR3 covers 14 residues. Per germline, CDR1 LGHDT and CDR2 YNNKEL (reference sequence). Here the CDR3 reads CASSHQDRAYGYTF. The CDR3 DNA is TGTGCCAGCAGCCACCAGGACAGGGCCTATGGCTACACCTTC.

This chain joins TRBV15 and TRBJ1-5; a weak D match, TRBD1 (5 bases). The V gene lost 0 bases and the J gene lost 7 bases, with 13 bases spanning the gap. The CDR3 consists of 15 residues. The germline gives CDR1 LNHNV, CDR2 YYDKDF (reference sequence). CDR3 loop: CATSRDIGDSQPQHF. DNA of the CDR3: TGTGCCACCAGCAGAGATATAGGGGATAGCCAGCCCCAGCATTTT.